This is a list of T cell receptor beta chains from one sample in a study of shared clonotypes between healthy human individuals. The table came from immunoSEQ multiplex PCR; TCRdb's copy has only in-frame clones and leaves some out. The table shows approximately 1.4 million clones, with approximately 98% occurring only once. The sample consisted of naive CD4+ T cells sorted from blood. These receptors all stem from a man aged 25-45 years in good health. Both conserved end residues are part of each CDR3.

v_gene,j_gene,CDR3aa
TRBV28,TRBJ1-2,CASRPMGSYGYTF
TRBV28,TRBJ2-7,CASSPPSGSYEQYF
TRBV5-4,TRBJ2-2,CASSLTTVRTGELFF
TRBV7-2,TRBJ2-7,CASSWDRSYEQYF
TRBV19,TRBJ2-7,CASSSGLAVAYEQYF
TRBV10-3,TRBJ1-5,CAISGGGNQPQHF
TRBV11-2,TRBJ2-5,CASSRPGYGETQYF
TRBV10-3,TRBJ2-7,CAISEQQGAYEQYF
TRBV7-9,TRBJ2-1,CASSSRISGSPNEDNEQFF
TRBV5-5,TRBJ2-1,CASSSRGFDNEQFF
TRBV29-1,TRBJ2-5,CSVVPGQSQETQYF
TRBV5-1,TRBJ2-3,CASSSGLNTDTQYF
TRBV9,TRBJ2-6,CASSAHYSVSGANVLTF
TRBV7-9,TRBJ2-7,CASSPRTVSSYEQYF
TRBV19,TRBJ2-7,CASSREPTGFDEQYF